Sequencing of this T cell receptor (beta chain) was carried out in a study of T cell changes during pregnancy in multiple sclerosis. Measured with immunoSEQ multiplex PCR; TCRdb has only the in-frame clones, and not every one. Among roughly 56,000 clones, 88% were seen once, and the ten largest hold under 2%. This CDR3 is built from 15 residues. Trimming left V 1 base short and J 4 bases short, with 11 bases between. Germline values: CDR1 SGHNT, CDR2 YENEEA. This clonotype was obtained from a female donor with multiple sclerosis, enrolled in a pregnancy study. The input for sequencing was peripheral blood, taken in the first trimester of pregnancy. V usage is TRBV11-3 and J usage is TRBJ1-5; tentatively, D is TRBD1 (5 bases). The CDR3 here is CASSLGGRGNQPQHF. In DNA form, the CDR3 reads TGTGCCAGCAGCTTAGGCGGACGGGGGAATCAGCCCCAGCATTTT.